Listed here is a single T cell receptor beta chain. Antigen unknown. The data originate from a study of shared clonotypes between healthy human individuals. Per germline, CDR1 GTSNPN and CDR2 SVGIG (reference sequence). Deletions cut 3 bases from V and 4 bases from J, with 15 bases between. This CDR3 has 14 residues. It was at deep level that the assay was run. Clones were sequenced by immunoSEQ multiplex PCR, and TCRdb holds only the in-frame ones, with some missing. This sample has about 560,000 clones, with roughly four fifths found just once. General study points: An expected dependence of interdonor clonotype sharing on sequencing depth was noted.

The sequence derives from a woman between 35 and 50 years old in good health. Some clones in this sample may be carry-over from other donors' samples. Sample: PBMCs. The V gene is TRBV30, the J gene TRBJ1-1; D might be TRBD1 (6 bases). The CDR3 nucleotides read TGTGCCTGGAGCCGTGGTCAGGGGTTCACTGAAGCTTTCTTT. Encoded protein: CAWSRGQGFTEAFF.